This paragraph covers one TCR beta chain sequence. Its antigen is as yet unknown. The data were taken from a study of naive and memory T cell subsets. From the second PCR step, alpha and beta chains were amplified apart. Cells stained for CD3, CD4, CD8, CD45RA, CD27 and viability were sorted into four CD45RA/CD27 subsets. After removal of 10 bases from V and 2 bases from J, the junction contained 5 bases not matched to a gene. This CDR3 region has 12 residues. Germline V gene lookup returns CDR1 MNHNY and CDR2 SVGAGI (reference sequence). Findings and caveats of the study: A few larger clonotypes appeared in naive repertoires, especially CD8, possibly memory cells re-expressing CD45RA. Between naive and memory subsets, TCR abundance power law exponents differed.

Both TRBC1 and TRBC2 were covered by a beta constant-region primer of two equimolar oligonucleotides. The ligated cDNA underwent four PCR rounds using SP2 and nested alpha and beta constant-region primers. An oligonucleotide with the SP2 primer and a 12-nucleotide UMI was ligated to the cDNA 3' end. From the UMI-ligation and nested PCR reads, TCRdb called clonotypes with MiXCR, one entry per CDR3 protein. This sample carries roughly 100,000 distinct CDR3 sequences, 14% of them seen once, and the ten largest clones take about 3%. The sequenced sample was naive CD8+ T cells from blood. This TCR was recovered from a human donor in good health. This chain links TRBV6-6 with TRBJ2-7; 7 positions agree with TRBD1. The chain's CDR3 is CATAGTAYEQYF. Written as DNA, the CDR3 is TGTGCCACGGCCGGGACAGCCTACGAGCAGTACTTC.